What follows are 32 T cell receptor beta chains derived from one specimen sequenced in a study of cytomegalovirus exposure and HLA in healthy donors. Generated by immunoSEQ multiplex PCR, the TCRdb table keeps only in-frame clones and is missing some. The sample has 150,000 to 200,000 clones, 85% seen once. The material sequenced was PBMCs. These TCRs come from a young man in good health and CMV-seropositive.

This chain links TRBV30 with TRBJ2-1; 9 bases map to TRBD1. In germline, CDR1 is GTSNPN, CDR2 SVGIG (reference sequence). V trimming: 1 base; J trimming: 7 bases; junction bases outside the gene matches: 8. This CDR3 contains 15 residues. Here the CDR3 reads CAWSGGQGMGNEQFF. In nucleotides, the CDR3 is TGTGCCTGGAGTGGAGGACAGGGGATGGGGAATGAGCAGTTCTTC.

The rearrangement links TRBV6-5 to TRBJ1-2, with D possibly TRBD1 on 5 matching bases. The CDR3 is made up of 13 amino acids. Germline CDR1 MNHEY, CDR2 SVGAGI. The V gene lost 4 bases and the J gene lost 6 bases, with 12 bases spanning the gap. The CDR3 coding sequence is TGTGCCAGCAGTTCACTACAGGTCCATGGCTACACCTTC. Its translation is CASSSLQVHGYTF.

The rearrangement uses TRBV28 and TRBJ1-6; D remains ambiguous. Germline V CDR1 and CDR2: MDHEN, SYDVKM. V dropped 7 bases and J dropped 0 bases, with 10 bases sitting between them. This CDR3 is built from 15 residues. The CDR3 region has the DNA TGTGCCAGCAAAGAAGAGAGCTCCTATAATTCACCCCTCCACTTT. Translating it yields CASKEESSYNSPLHF.

DNA of the CDR3: TGTGCCAGCAGCTTGGGACTAGCGGGAGAACATGAGCAGTTCTTC. Its translation is CASSLGLAGEHEQFF. The genes are TRBV5-4 and TRBJ2-1; 12 positions match TRBD2. J gave up 8 bases and V 0 bases, and 3 bases lay outside the gene matches. The CDR3 has 15 residues. Germline CDR1 SGHNT, CDR2 YYREEE (reference sequence).

The CDR3 loop is CASSFYAGAKAESYEQYF. DNA for the CDR3: TGTGCCAGCAGCTTCTATGCGGGAGCCAAAGCGGAATCCTACGAGCAGTACTTC. V and J are TRBV5-4 and TRBJ2-7; TRBD2 aligns across 7 bases. The CDR3 runs to 18 residues. The J segment lost 1 base and the V segment lost 2 bases, leaving 15 bases of the junction unmatched. Looked up from germline, CDR1 is SGHNT and CDR2 is YYREEE (reference sequence).

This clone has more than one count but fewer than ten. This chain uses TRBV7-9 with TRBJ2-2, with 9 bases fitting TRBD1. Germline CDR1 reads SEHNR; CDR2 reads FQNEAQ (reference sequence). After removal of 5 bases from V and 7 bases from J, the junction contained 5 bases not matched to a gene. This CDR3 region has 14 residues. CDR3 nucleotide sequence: TGTGCCAGCAGCCTAGGGGACAGGGACGGGGAGCTGTTTTTT. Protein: CASSLGDRDGELFF.

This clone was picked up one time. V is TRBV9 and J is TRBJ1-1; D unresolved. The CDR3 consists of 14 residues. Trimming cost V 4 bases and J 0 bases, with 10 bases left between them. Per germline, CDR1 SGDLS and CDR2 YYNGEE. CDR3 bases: TGTGCCAGCAGCCCCGGAGATATGAACACTGAAGCTTTCTTT. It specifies CASSPGDMNTEAFF.

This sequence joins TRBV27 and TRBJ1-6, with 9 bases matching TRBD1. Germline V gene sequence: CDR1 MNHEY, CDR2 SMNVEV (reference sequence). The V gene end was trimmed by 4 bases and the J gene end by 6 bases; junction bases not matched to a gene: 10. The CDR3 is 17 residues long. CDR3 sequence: CASSSPLTGGFNSPLHF. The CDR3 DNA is TGTGCCAGCAGTTCACCCTTGACAGGGGGTTTTAATTCACCCCTCCACTTT.

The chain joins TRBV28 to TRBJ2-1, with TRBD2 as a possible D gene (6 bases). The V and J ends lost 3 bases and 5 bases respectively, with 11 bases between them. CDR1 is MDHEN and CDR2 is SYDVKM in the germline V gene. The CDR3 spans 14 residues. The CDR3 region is CASSFGGSNNEQFF. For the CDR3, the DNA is TGTGCCAGCAGTTTTGGAGGGAGCAACAATGAGCAGTTCTTC.

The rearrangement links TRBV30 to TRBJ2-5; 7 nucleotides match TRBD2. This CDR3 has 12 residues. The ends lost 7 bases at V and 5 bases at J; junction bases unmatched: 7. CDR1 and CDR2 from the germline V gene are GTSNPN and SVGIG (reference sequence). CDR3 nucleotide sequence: TGTGCCTCCTGGGGGGACTACGAGACCCAGTACTTC. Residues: CASWGDYETQYF.

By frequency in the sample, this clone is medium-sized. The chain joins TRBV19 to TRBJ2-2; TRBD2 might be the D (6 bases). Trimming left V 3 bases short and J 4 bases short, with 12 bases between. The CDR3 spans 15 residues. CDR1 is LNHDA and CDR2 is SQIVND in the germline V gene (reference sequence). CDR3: CASSIPGVSTGELFF. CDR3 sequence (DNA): TGTGCCAGTAGTATCCCGGGAGTGAGCACCGGGGAGCTGTTTTTT.

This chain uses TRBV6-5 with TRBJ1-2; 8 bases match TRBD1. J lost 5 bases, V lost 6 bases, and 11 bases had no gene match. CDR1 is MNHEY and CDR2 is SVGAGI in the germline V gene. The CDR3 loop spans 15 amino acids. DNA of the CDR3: TGTGCCAGCAGCCCCACCAGGGGGCGCCGGTATGGCTACACCTTC. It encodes CASSPTRGRRYGYTF.

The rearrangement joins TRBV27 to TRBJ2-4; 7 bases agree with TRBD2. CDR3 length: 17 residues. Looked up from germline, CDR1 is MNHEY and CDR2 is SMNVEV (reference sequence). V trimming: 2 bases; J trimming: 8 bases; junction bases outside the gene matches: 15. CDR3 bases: TGTGCCAGCAGTTTAGGGGGGGTGCGCCGGGGGGTAGACATTCAGTACTTC. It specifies CASSLGGVRRGVDIQYF.

The CDR3 sequence is CSFEGGGGYEQYF. The CDR3 DNA follows: TGCAGCTTCGAAGGGGGCGGCGGCTACGAGCAGTACTTC. The chain employs TRBV29-1 and TRBJ2-7; 7 bases map to TRBD1. Germline CDR1 reads SQVTM; CDR2 reads ANQGSEA. The CDR3 spans 13 residues. With V trimmed by 8 bases and J by 3 bases, 10 bases remained unmatched.

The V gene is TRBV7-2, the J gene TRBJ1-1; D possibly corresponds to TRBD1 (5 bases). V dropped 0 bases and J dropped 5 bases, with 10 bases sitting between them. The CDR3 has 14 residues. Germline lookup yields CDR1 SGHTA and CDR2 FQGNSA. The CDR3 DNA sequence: TGTGCCAGCAGCTTAGCGGGGCGGGGGACTGAAGCTTTCTTT. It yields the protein CASSLAGRGTEAFF.

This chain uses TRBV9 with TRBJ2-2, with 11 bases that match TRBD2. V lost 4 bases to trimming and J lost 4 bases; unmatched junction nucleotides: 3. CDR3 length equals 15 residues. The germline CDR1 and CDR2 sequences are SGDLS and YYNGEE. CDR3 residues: CASSLAGGPTGELFF. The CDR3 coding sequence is TGTGCCAGCAGCTTAGCGGGGGGGCCCACCGGGGAGCTGTTTTTT. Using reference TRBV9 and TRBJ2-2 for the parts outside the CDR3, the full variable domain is DSGVTQTPKHLITATGQRVTLRCSPRSGDLSVYWYQQSLDQGLQFLIQYYNGEERAKGNILERFSAQQFPDLHSELNLSSLELGDSALYFCASSLAGGPTGELFFGEGSRLTVL.

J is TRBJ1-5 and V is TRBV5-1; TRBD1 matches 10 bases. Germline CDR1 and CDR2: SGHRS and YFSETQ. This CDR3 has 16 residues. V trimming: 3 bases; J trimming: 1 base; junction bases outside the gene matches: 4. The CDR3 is CASSSGDRGSNQPQHF. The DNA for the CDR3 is TGCGCCAGCAGCTCGGGGGACAGGGGAAGCAATCAGCCCCAGCATTTT.

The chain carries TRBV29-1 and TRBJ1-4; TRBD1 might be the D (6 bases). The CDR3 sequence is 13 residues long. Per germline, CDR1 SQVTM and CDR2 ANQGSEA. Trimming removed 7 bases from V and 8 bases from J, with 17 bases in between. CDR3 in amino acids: CSGNSGVREKLFF. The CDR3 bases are TGCAGCGGAAACTCAGGGGTCCGGGAAAAACTGTTTTTT. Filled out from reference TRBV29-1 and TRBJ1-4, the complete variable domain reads SAVISQKPSRDICQRGTSLTIQCQVDSQVTMMFWYRQQPGQSLTLIATANQGSEATYESGFVIDKFPISRPNLTFSTLTVSNMSPEDSSIYLCSGNSGVREKLFFGSGTQLSVL.

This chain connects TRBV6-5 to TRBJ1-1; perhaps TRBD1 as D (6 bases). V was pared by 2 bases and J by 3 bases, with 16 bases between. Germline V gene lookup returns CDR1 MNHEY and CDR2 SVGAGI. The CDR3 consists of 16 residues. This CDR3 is CASSYGGSVFYTEAFF. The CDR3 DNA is TGTGCCAGCAGTTACGGGGGCTCAGTGTTCTACACTGAAGCTTTCTTT.

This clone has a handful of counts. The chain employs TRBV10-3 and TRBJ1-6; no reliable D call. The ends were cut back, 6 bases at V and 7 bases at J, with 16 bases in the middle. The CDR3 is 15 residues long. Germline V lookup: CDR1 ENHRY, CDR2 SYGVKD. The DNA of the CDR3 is TGTGCCATCAGACCAAGGAACAGAAGGAATTCACCCCTCCACTTT. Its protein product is CAIRPRNRRNSPLHF.

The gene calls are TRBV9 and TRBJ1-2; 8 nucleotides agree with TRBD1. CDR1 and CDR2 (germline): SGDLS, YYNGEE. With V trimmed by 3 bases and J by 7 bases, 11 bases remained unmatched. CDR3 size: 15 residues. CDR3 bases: TGTGCCAGCAGCGCTCAACCCGGGACAGGTGGTGGCTACACCTTC. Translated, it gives CASSAQPGTGGGYTF.

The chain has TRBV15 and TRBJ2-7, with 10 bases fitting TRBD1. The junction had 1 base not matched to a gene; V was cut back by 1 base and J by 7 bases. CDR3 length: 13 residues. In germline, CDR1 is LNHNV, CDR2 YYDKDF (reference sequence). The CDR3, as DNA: TGTGCCACCAGCAGAGGGACAGGGGGTGAGCAGTACTTC. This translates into CATSRGTGGEQYF.

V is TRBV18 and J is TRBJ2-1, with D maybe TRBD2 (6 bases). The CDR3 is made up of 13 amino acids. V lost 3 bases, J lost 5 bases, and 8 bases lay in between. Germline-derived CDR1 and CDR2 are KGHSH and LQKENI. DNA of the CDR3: TGTGCCAGCTCACCCGGGGGAAACAATGAGCAGTTCTTC. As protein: CASSPGGNNEQFF.

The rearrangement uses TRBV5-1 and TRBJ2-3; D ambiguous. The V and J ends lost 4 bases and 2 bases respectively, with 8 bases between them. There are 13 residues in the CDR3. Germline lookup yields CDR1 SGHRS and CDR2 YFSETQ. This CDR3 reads CASSPPNTDTQYF. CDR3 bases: TGCGCCAGCAGCCCCCCCAACACAGATACGCAGTATTTT.

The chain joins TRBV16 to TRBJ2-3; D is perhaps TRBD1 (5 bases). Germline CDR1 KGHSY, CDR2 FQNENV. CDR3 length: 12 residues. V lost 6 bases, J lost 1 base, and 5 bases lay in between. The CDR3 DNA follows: TGTGCCAGCAGAGGGGGCACAGATACGCAGTATTTT. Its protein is CASRGGTDTQYF.

The CDR3 sequence is CASRLSGGWAYEQYF. CDR3 nucleotide sequence: TGTGCCAGCAGACTCAGCGGGGGTTGGGCCTACGAGCAGTACTTC. The rearrangement links TRBV9 to TRBJ2-7; 8 nucleotides agree with TRBD2. CDR1 and CDR2 (germline): SGDLS, YYNGEE. The CDR3 runs to 15 residues. V was clipped by 5 bases and J by 2 bases; unmatched bases: 9.

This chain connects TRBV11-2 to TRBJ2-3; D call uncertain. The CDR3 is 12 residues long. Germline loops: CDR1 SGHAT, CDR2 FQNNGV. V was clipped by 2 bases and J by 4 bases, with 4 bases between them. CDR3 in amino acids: CASSLRADTQYF. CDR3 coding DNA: TGTGCCAGCAGCTTACGGGCAGATACGCAGTATTTT.

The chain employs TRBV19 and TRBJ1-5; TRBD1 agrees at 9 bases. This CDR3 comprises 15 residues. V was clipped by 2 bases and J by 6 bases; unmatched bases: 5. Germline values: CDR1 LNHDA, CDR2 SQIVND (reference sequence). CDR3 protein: CASSIKGQGTQPQHF. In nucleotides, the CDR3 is TGTGCCAGTAGTATAAAGGGACAGGGCACTCAGCCCCAGCATTTT.

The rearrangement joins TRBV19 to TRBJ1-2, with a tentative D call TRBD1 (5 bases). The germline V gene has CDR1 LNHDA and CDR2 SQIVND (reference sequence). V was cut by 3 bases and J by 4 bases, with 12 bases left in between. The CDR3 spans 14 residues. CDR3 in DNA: TGTGCCAGTAGTATTCGGGGGATTACCTATGGCTACACCTTC. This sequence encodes CASSIRGITYGYTF. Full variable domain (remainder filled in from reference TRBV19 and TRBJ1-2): DGGITQSPKYLFRKEGQNVTLSCEQNLNHDAMYWYRQDPGQGLRLIYYSQIVNDFQKGDIAEGYSVSREKKESFPLTVTSAQKNPTAFYLCASSIRGITYGYTFGSGTRLTVV.

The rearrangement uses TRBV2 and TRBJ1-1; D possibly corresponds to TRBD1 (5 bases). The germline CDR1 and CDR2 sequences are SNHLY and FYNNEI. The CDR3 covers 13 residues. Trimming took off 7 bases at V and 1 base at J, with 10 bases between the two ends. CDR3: CASTQTENTEAFF. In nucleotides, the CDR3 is TGTGCCAGCACCCAGACAGAGAACACTGAAGCTTTCTTT.

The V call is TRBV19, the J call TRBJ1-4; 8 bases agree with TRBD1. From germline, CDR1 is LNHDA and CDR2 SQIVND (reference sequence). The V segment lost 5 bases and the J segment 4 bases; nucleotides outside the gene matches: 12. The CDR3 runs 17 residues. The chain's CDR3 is CASSDGQGSFGNEKLFF. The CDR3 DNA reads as TGTGCCAGTAGTGACGGACAGGGCTCCTTTGGTAATGAAAAACTGTTTTTT.

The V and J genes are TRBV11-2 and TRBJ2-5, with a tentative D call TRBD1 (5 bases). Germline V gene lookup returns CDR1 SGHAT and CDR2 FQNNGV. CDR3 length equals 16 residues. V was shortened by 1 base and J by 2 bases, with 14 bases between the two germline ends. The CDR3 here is CASSLGFGAVQETQYF. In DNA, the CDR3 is TGTGCCAGCAGCTTAGGTTTTGGGGCAGTTCAAGAGACCCAGTACTTC.